These 26 T cell receptor beta chains were all obtained from the same sample, sequenced in a study of graft-versus-host responses after intestinal transplantation (dated by TCRdb to about 2021). Receptor libraries were prepared by the immunoSEQ multiplex PCR assay. Here the immuneACCESS table is served through TCRdb, limited to in-frame sequences with V and J called. Missing clones are a known gap in these copies; in checked studies unresolved V genes cover under half, and the rest lacks a known reason. Here the sample has tens of thousands of clones; roughly nine tenths occur a single time. The ten largest clones capture about 5.1% of the sample. Sequences were derived from PBMCs, sampled around 68 days after intestinal transplantation. The receptor set was obtained from a human patient who received an intestinal transplant, so some T cells may come from the graft donor.

The chain employs TRBV27 and TRBJ2-7, with D tentatively TRBD2 (6 bases). Germline CDR1 and CDR2: MNHEY and SMNVEV (reference sequence). This CDR3 comprises 15 residues. Trimming pared 6 bases from V and 3 bases from J, leaving 18 bases between. CDR3 loop: CASSTAGTPLYEQYF. The CDR3 DNA reads TGTGCCAGCAGCACGGCGGGGACCCCCCTCTACGAGCAGTACTTC.

The rearrangement uses TRBV7-9 and TRBJ1-1, with TRBD1 identical over 8 bases. This CDR3 contains 15 residues. With V trimmed by 0 bases and J by 5 bases, 5 bases remained unmatched. Germline lookup yields CDR1 SEHNR and CDR2 FQNEAQ (reference sequence). CDR3 nucleotides: TGTGCCAGCAGCTTAGCGCAGGGGGCAACAACTGAAGCTTTCTTT. This sequence encodes CASSLAQGATTEAFF. Filled out from reference TRBV7-9 and TRBJ1-1, the complete variable domain reads DTGVSQNPRHKITKRGQNVTFRCDPISEHNRLYWYRQTLGQGPEFLTYFQNEAQLEKSRLLSDRFSAERPKGSFSTLEIQRTEQGDSAMYLCASSLAQGATTEAFFGQGTRLTVV.

The gene calls are TRBV7-2 and TRBJ1-1, with D maybe TRBD1 (5 bases). This CDR3 has 14 amino acids. Germline CDR1 SGHTA, CDR2 FQGNSA. Between the trimmed V and J ends, which lost 1 base and 4 bases, there was a span of 10 bases. The CDR3 coding sequence is TGTGCCAGCAGCTTAGGGGGCAGGGCCACTGAAGCTTTCTTT. It translates to CASSLGGRATEAFF.

The V gene is TRBV27, the J gene TRBJ2-3; D gene ambiguous. This CDR3 comprises 14 residues. V was trimmed by 6 bases and J by 6 bases, leaving 16 bases between them. Germline CDR1 and CDR2: MNHEY and SMNVEV (reference sequence). The CDR3 coding sequence is TGTGCCAGCAGCCACGTTAGAGGCGCGGATACGCAGTATTTT. It is translated as CASSHVRGADTQYF.

This clone is a singleton in its sample. J is TRBJ2-7 and V is TRBV5-6; possibly TRBD2 for D (5 bases). This CDR3 region has 14 residues. V was cut by 4 bases and J by 1 base, with 12 bases left in between. Germline V lookup: CDR1 SGHDT, CDR2 YYEEEE. CDR3 sequence (DNA): TGTGCCAGCAGCCTAGGACTTGGTTCCTACGAGCAGTACTTC. This sequence encodes CASSLGLGSYEQYF.

CDR3 sequence (DNA): TGTGCCAGCATAAGGAACACTGAAGCTTTCTTT. Protein: CASIRNTEAFF. The V and J genes are TRBV6-1 and TRBJ1-1, with unresolved D. Germline CDR1 reads MNHNS; CDR2 reads SASEGT. V lost 7 bases and J 1 base, leaving 4 bases between the germline ends. The CDR3 totals 11 residues.

The V call is TRBV7-8, the J call TRBJ2-2; D remains unclear. The CDR3 totals 15 residues. Looked up from germline, CDR1 is SGHVS and CDR2 is FQNEAQ. Trimming pared 4 bases from V and 9 bases from J, leaving 18 bases between. CDR3: CASSSVFKLRRELFF. The CDR3, as DNA: TGTGCCAGCAGCTCGGTCTTTAAACTTAGGAGGGAGCTGTTTTTT.

The gene calls are TRBV2 and TRBJ1-1; 10 nucleotides match TRBD1. V trimming: 9 bases; J trimming: 1 base; junction bases outside the gene matches: 8. The CDR3 is made up of 15 amino acids. The germline V gene encodes CDR1 SNHLY and CDR2 FYNNEI. CDR3 loop: CASRPGTGANTEAFF. The CDR3 DNA follows: TGTGCCAGTAGACCCGGGACAGGGGCGAACACTGAAGCTTTCTTT.

A note on this clone: The junction and the germline gene differ at one end; a read error may be behind it. As DNA, the CDR3 is TGTGCCAGCAGCTTGGCAGGACAGGGAGGCTCCTTT. Protein sequence: CASSLAGQGGSF. The V and J genes are TRBV7-9 and TRBJ1-1, with 8 bases lining up with TRBD1. This CDR3 comprises 12 residues. Germline V gives CDR1 SEHNR, CDR2 FQNEAQ (reference sequence).

This clone appeared a few times. The chain joins TRBV4-3 to TRBJ2-7; 9 bases are a match to TRBD1. Germline V gene lookup returns CDR1 LGHNA and CDR2 YSLEER. V gave up 0 bases and J gave up 5 bases; unmatched junction bases: 8. CDR3 length: 16 residues. CDR3 sequence: CASSQDPGTGNDEQYF. The CDR3 DNA sequence: TGCGCCAGCAGCCAAGATCCCGGGACAGGGAACGACGAGCAGTACTTC.

As regards this clone: In the same sample, other DNA sequences code for this CDR3. J is TRBJ1-4 and V is TRBV4-1, with 7 bases that match TRBD1. Per the germline V gene, CDR1 is MGHRA and CDR2 is YSYEKL. The length of the CDR3 is 14 residues. The V segment lost 4 bases and the J segment 8 bases; nucleotides outside the gene matches: 7. The CDR3 sequence is CASSPPGGQEKLFF. CDR3 DNA: TGCGCCAGCAGCCCGCCCGGGGGACAGGAAAAACTGTTTTTT.

In this sample, this clone turned up once. The DNA for the CDR3 is TGCGCCAGCAGCCAAGATAGGAGGGCTCGGTTTACAAGGGAAAAACTGTTTTTT. This translates into CASSQDRRARFTREKLFF. The chain joins TRBV4-3 to TRBJ1-4, with unresolved D. The CDR3 covers 18 residues. V gave up 0 bases and J gave up 8 bases, with 22 bases separating them. Germline V gives CDR1 LGHNA, CDR2 YSLEER.

The chain has TRBV5-1 and TRBJ2-2, with no clear D. The CDR3 is made up of 15 amino acids. Trimming took 2 bases from V and 7 from J, leaving 15 bases between them. CDR1 SGHRS and CDR2 YFSETQ come from the germline V gene. The CDR3 DNA reads TGCGCCAGCAGCTTTATTTTGGGGAACGACGGGGAGCTGTTTTTT. It codes for CASSFILGNDGELFF.

In DNA, the CDR3 is TGTGCCAGCAGGCCGACAGAGGACTCCTATAATTCACCCCTCCACTTT. Translating it yields CASRPTEDSYNSPLHF. The chain recombines TRBV7-9 with TRBJ1-6, with a weak D call TRBD1 (5 bases). V was pared by 6 bases and J by 0 bases, with 12 bases between. This CDR3 has 16 residues. The germline V gene has CDR1 SEHNR and CDR2 FQNEAQ (reference sequence).

J is TRBJ2-4 and V is TRBV10-3, with 10 positions matching TRBD1. Germline V CDR1 and CDR2: ENHRY, SYGVKD. This CDR3 is 15 amino acids long. The ends lost 3 bases at V and 5 bases at J; junction bases unmatched: 4. DNA for the CDR3: TGTGCCATCAGTGATAGGGGGACAGGGGAAAACATTCAGTACTTC. Protein: CAISDRGTGENIQYF.

The gene calls are TRBV19 and TRBJ2-7; 9 nucleotides align to TRBD1. J gave up 4 bases and V 5 bases, and 6 bases lay outside the gene matches. CDR3 size: 14 residues. Looked up from germline, CDR1 is LNHDA and CDR2 is SQIVND (reference sequence). CDR3 region: CASSPRTGDYEQYF. The CDR3 DNA reads TGTGCCAGTAGTCCCCGGACAGGGGATTACGAGCAGTACTTC.

This CDR3 reads CRGERGTEAFF. Here the CDR3 DNA reads TGCAGAGGGGAGAGGGGAACTGAAGCTTTCTTT. This chain connects TRBV29-1 to TRBJ1-1; the D gene is possibly TRBD1 (5 bases). Germline loops: CDR1 SQVTM, CDR2 ANQGSEA. The CDR3 extends over 11 amino acids.

V gene TRBV5-1 combines with J gene TRBJ2-3, with D perhaps matching TRBD1 (6 bases). V was clipped by 7 bases and J by 4 bases, with 25 bases between them. CDR3 size: 17 residues. Per the germline V gene, CDR1 is SGHRS and CDR2 is YFSETQ. CDR3 in amino acids: CASRTIRQAQEADTQYF. CDR3 coding DNA: TGCGCCAGCCGAACCATCCGACAGGCACAGGAGGCAGATACGCAGTATTTT.

The chain links TRBV11-2 to TRBJ2-7; no clear D. The CDR3 is made up of 15 amino acids. V was cut by 1 base and J by 3 bases, with 13 bases left in between. Germline V gives CDR1 SGHAT, CDR2 FQNNGV. CDR3 nucleotide sequence: TGTGCCAGCAGCTTAGTGGTCAGATACTACTACGAGCAGTACTTC. Translated, it gives CASSLVVRYYYEQYF.

The count of this clone is one. V and J are TRBV19 and TRBJ2-4; maybe TRBD1 (5 bases). The CDR3 has 16 residues. Germline V gives CDR1 LNHDA, CDR2 SQIVND (reference sequence). V dropped 3 bases and J dropped 2 bases, with 14 bases sitting between them. The CDR3 nucleotides are TGTGCCAGTAGTATCGGACCCAGGGAATCCAAAAACATTCAGTACTTC. As protein: CASSIGPRESKNIQYF.

Only a few counts were recorded for this clone. This chain connects TRBV14 to TRBJ1-2, with 11 bases matching TRBD1. The V gene's germline CDR1 is SGHDN and CDR2 FVKESK. The CDR3 contains 15 residues. V shed 0 bases, J shed 8 bases, and the junction held 5 bases outside the gene matches. CDR3 region: CASSQDGTGGRGYTF. The CDR3 DNA reads TGTGCCAGCAGCCAAGACGGGACAGGGGGACGGGGCTACACCTTC.

The rearrangement links TRBV4-3 to TRBJ2-1; weak D call: TRBD1 (5 bases). From germline, CDR1 is LGHNA and CDR2 YSLEER. Trimming took off 0 bases at V and 4 bases at J, with 16 bases between the two ends. This CDR3 is built from 17 residues. The CDR3 here is CASSQDSRRVGYNEQFF. DNA for the CDR3: TGCGCCAGCAGCCAAGATAGCCGCAGGGTAGGGTACAATGAGCAGTTCTTC.

This rearrangement joins TRBV27 to TRBJ1-2; tentative D call: TRBD1 (6 bases). Germline loops: CDR1 MNHEY, CDR2 SMNVEV (reference sequence). V lost 0 bases to trimming and J lost 4 bases, with 15 bases between them. The CDR3 runs 16 residues. CDR3 nucleotides: TGTGCCAGCAGTTTATCGATAAGTCGGGGGCTCTATGGCTACACCTTC. Its translation is CASSLSISRGLYGYTF.

This clone was found a few times. The chain links TRBV5-6 to TRBJ1-1; D may be TRBD1 (5 bases). The CDR3 spans 14 residues. CDR1 SGHDT and CDR2 YYEEEE come from the germline V gene. The germline V and J ends were trimmed by 2 bases and 8 bases, with 16 bases remaining between them. As DNA, the CDR3 is TGTGCCAGCAGCTTCGCGAGCGGGGCCTCCGAAGCTTTCTTT. Protein: CASSFASGASEAFF.

The chain uses TRBV4-3 and TRBJ1-2, with D unclear. With 3 bases removed from V and 2 bases from J, the gap between germline ends came to 10 bases. Germline lookup yields CDR1 LGHNA and CDR2 YSLEER. CDR3 length: 14 amino acids. The CDR3 sequence is CASSHEQANYGYTF. CDR3 in DNA: TGCGCCAGCAGCCACGAACAAGCAAACTATGGCTACACCTTC.

The rearrangement joins TRBV15 to TRBJ1-1; 8 bases are shared with TRBD1. Trimming removed 0 bases from V and 7 bases from J; junction bases left unmatched: 4. Germline V gene sequence: CDR1 LNHNV, CDR2 YYDKDF (reference sequence). There are 14 residues in the CDR3. The CDR3 protein is CATSRDWTGLEAFF. The CDR3, as DNA: TGTGCCACCAGCAGAGACTGGACAGGGCTTGAAGCTTTCTTT.